These T cell receptor beta chains were read from a single sample in a study of blood T cell repertoires in COVID-19. Generated by immunoSEQ multiplex PCR, the TCRdb table keeps only in-frame clones and is missing some. The repertoire holds 380,000 or so clones, with 70% to 90% as singletons. The sequenced material came from PBMCs or T cells enriched from blood (not recorded which). The receptors were sampled from a woman aged 40 to 49 with acute COVID-19. CDR3s include the opening cysteine and the closing phenylalanine or tryptophan. A D gene is named only where the DNA matches it firmly.

j_gene: TRBJ2-1
v_gene: TRBV6-5
len: 14
d_gene: .
CDR3aa: CASRKQGTHNEQFF

j_gene: TRBJ2-5
v_gene: TRBV3-1/TRBV3-2
len: 17
d_gene: TRBD2
CDR3aa: CASSMTSGGPKQETQYF

j_gene: TRBJ1-1
v_gene: TRBV27
len: 15
d_gene: .
CDR3aa: CASSLFAVGDTEAFF

j_gene: TRBJ2-5
v_gene: TRBV11-2
len: 15
d_gene: .
CDR3aa: CASSLTRGAGETQYF

j_gene: TRBJ2-1
v_gene: TRBV29-1
len: 13
d_gene: .
CDR3aa: CSVATASYNEQFF

j_gene: TRBJ1-4
v_gene: TRBV18
len: 14
d_gene: .
CDR3aa: CASSPRRGIEKLFF

j_gene: TRBJ2-5
v_gene: TRBV19
len: 15
d_gene: .
CDR3aa: CASSIFGGGHETQYF

j_gene: TRBJ2-7
v_gene: TRBV19
len: 13
d_gene: TRBD1
CDR3aa: CATGTGVAYEQYF

j_gene: TRBJ1-2
v_gene: TRBV6-5
len: 13
d_gene: .
CDR3aa: CASSAGANYGYTF

j_gene: TRBJ1-1
v_gene: TRBV3-1/TRBV3-2
len: 17
d_gene: TRBD1
CDR3aa: CASSPRDRGALNTEAFF

j_gene: TRBJ1-5
v_gene: TRBV5-6
len: 15
d_gene: TRBD1
CDR3aa: CASQTTGSSNQPQHF

j_gene: TRBJ1-5
v_gene: TRBV19
len: 14
d_gene: TRBD1
CDR3aa: CASSETGVDQPQHF

j_gene: TRBJ1-2
v_gene: TRBV15
len: 16
d_gene: .
CDR3aa: CATSRDRQGSNYGYTF

j_gene: TRBJ1-5
v_gene: TRBV27
len: 17
d_gene: .
CDR3aa: CASSPRGRGDSNQPQHF

j_gene: TRBJ1-5
v_gene: TRBV25-1
len: 16
d_gene: TRBD1
CDR3aa: CASSETGGPSNQPQHF

j_gene: TRBJ2-1
v_gene: TRBV6-5
len: 14
d_gene: TRBD2
CDR3aa: CASSLAGKYNEQFF

j_gene: TRBJ2-3
v_gene: TRBV2
len: 15
d_gene: TRBD1
CDR3aa: CASSEEGQGGDTQYF

j_gene: TRBJ2-7
v_gene: TRBV4-1
len: 14
d_gene: TRBD1
CDR3aa: CASSRDRVRHEQYF

j_gene: TRBJ1-1
v_gene: TRBV29-1
len: 14
d_gene: .
CDR3aa: CSVDPEGVNTEAFF

j_gene: TRBJ1-4
v_gene: TRBV5-1
len: 14
d_gene: TRBD1
CDR3aa: CASSSTGGHEKLFF

j_gene: TRBJ1-1
v_gene: TRBV11-2
len: 12
d_gene: .
CDR3aa: CAGRTVNTEAFF

j_gene: TRBJ1-3
v_gene: TRBV7-8
len: 14
d_gene: .
CDR3aa: CASSFGGSGNTIYF

j_gene: TRBJ2-1
v_gene: TRBV29-1
len: 14
d_gene: TRBD2
CDR3aa: CSVDEGRAYNEQFF

j_gene: TRBJ1-2
v_gene: TRBV5-8
len: 14
d_gene: TRBD1
CDR3aa: CASSRDRASYGYTF

j_gene: TRBJ2-2
v_gene: TRBV25-1
len: 13
d_gene: TRBD1
CDR3aa: CASTHRGFGELFF

j_gene: TRBJ2-1
v_gene: TRBV6-5
len: 15
d_gene: .
CDR3aa: CASSPRQNQYNEQFF

j_gene: TRBJ1-5
v_gene: TRBV27
len: 15
d_gene: .
CDR3aa: CASSSLGGGRQPQHF

j_gene: TRBJ2-1
v_gene: TRBV18
len: 15
d_gene: TRBD2
CDR3aa: CASYRGLAGYNEQFF

j_gene: TRBJ1-3
v_gene: TRBV5-1
len: 16
d_gene: TRBD1
CDR3aa: CASSWTGQGSGNTIYF

j_gene: TRBJ1-5
v_gene: TRBV3-1/TRBV3-2
len: 14
d_gene: .
CDR3aa: CASSQGRGNQPQHF

j_gene: TRBJ2-3
v_gene: TRBV11-2
len: 17
d_gene: TRBD1
CDR3aa: CASSWGTGAWDTDTQYF

j_gene: TRBJ2-2
v_gene: TRBV14
len: 13
d_gene: .
CDR3aa: CASSQGGTGELFF

j_gene: TRBJ2-1
v_gene: TRBV29-1
len: 12
d_gene: .
CDR3aa: CSVVQVFNEQFF

j_gene: TRBJ1-2
v_gene: TRBV21-1
len: 16
d_gene: .
CDR3aa: CASSKSLRRGLYGYTF

j_gene: TRBJ1-5
v_gene: TRBV19
len: 13
d_gene: .
CDR3aa: CASSAGVVQPQHF

j_gene: TRBJ2-7
v_gene: TRBV29-1
len: 12
d_gene: .
CDR3aa: CSVVWGRDEQYF

j_gene: TRBJ2-1
v_gene: TRBV5-5
len: 14
d_gene: .
CDR3aa: CASSLRQGVNEQFF

j_gene: TRBJ1-1
v_gene: TRBV19
len: 14
d_gene: .
CDR3aa: CASSSLGSNTEAFF

j_gene: TRBJ2-7
v_gene: TRBV28
len: 14
d_gene: .
CDR3aa: CASSPTGLSYEQYF

j_gene: TRBJ2-2
v_gene: TRBV28
len: 13
d_gene: .
CDR3aa: CASTDSPTGELFF

j_gene: TRBJ1-5
v_gene: TRBV6-5
len: 12
d_gene: .
CDR3aa: CASRSGLQPQHF

j_gene: TRBJ1-4
v_gene: TRBV18
len: 13
d_gene: .
CDR3aa: CASSPPQGEKLFF

j_gene: TRBJ2-4
v_gene: TRBV2
len: 12
d_gene: TRBD1
CDR3aa: CASSRQGNIQYF

j_gene: TRBJ2-2
v_gene: TRBV18
len: 14
d_gene: .
CDR3aa: CASSPPTNTGELFF